This record covers a single TCR beta chain. Antigen specificity is unknown. The germline V gene has CDR1 MGHRA and CDR2 YSYEKL. V lost 4 bases to trimming and J lost 5 bases; unmatched junction nucleotides: 7. The CDR3 spans 15 residues. The protocol was immunoSEQ multiplex PCR, while the TCRdb copy is restricted to in-frame clones and leaves out a portion. The sample shows around 100,000 clones, 85% of them seen only once. This specimen belongs to a study of cytomegalovirus exposure and HLA in healthy donors. Study-wide points: Investigators reported 164 TCR beta chains as tied to cytomegalovirus. Using the classifier, cytomegalovirus status was reportedly diagnosed with high specificity and sensitivity.

The TCR originated in a man aged 18 to 29 in good health and CMV-seropositive. The genes are TRBV4-1 and TRBJ2-3; TRBD2 agrees at 9 bases. The sample taken for sequencing was PBMCs. CDR3 amino acids: CASSPLAGEGDTQYF. Here the CDR3 DNA reads TGCGCCAGCAGCCCGTTAGCGGGAGAAGGAGATACGCAGTATTTT.